One and the same sample provided the 10 T cell receptor beta chains below, sequenced in a study of blood T cell repertoires in COVID-19. Only in-frame clones appear in the TCRdb table, and some are missing; sequencing was by immunoSEQ multiplex PCR. The sample contains approximately 160,000 clones, less than 90% of which appear only once. Sequencing was performed on PBMCs or T cells enriched from blood (not recorded which). The receptor set was obtained from a woman in her fifties or sixties who had recovered from COVID-19.

This clone was found once. The chain employs TRBV5-1 and TRBJ2-5; TRBD1 aligns across 12 bases. The CDR3 loop spans 17 amino acids. CDR1 is SGHRS, CDR2 YFSETQ, per germline. The J segment lost 5 bases and the V segment lost 3 bases, leaving 11 bases of the junction unmatched. The CDR3 loop reads CASSSQTGTGGWETQYF. CDR3 bases: TGCGCCAGCAGCTCCCAAACCGGGACAGGGGGCTGGGAGACCCAGTACTTC.

V is TRBV7-3 and J is TRBJ1-3; D is unclear. Trimming pared 2 bases from V and 4 bases from J, leaving 6 bases between. Germline V gene data show CDR1 as SGHTA and CDR2 as FQGTGA. The CDR3 contains 13 residues. The CDR3 DNA reads TGTGCCAGCAGCTTATCGGGGGGAAACACCATATATTTT. Translated, it gives CASSLSGGNTIYF.

V is TRBV6-5 and J is TRBJ2-1, with D uncertain. The V and J ends lost 8 bases and 4 bases respectively, with 3 bases between them. Looked up from germline, CDR1 is MNHEY and CDR2 is SVGAGI. The CDR3 runs 10 residues. The CDR3 coding sequence is TGTGCCAGCCGGTACAATGAGCAGTTCTTC. Translated, it gives CASRYNEQFF.

The chain carries TRBV5-1 and TRBJ1-1; D possibly corresponds to TRBD1 (6 bases). CDR3 length: 14 residues. Per the germline V gene, CDR1 is SGHRS and CDR2 is YFSETQ. The ends were cut back, 2 bases at V and 1 base at J, with 9 bases in the middle. CDR3 nucleotides: TGCGCCAGCAGCTTACCAGGGGAGAACACTGAAGCTTTCTTT. Translating gives CASSLPGENTEAFF. Based on the CDR3 plus reference TRBV5-1 and TRBJ1-1, the full variable domain is KAGVTQTPRYLIKTRGQQVTLSCSPISGHRSVSWYQQTPGQGLQFLFEYFSETQRNKGNFPGRFSGRQFSNSRSEMNVSTLELGDSALYLCASSLPGENTEAFFGQGTRLTVV.

The CDR3 here is CAWSGTWSYNEQFF. The CDR3 nucleotides read TGTGCCTGGAGTGGGACTTGGTCCTACAATGAGCAGTTCTTC. J is TRBJ2-1 and V is TRBV30, with D possibly matching TRBD2 (5 bases). Trimming left V 1 base short and J 1 base short, with 8 bases between. Germline CDR1 GTSNPN, CDR2 SVGIG (reference sequence). CDR3 length: 14 amino acids.

The chain couples TRBV7-2 to TRBJ1-6, with TRBD1 identical over 8 bases. The CDR3 sequence is 17 residues long. CDR1 and CDR2 (germline): SGHTA, FQGNSA. The V and J ends lost 1 base and 5 bases, in that order; junction bases with no gene match: 7. The CDR3 bases are TGTGCCAGCAGCTTAGAGAGCAGGGGGCTTAATAATTCACCCCTCCACTTT. Its protein is CASSLESRGLNNSPLHF.

The rearrangement links TRBV5-6 to TRBJ2-7; 7 positions match TRBD2. The trim removed 4 bases at V and 5 bases at J, leaving 3 bases unmatched. CDR3 length: 12 amino acids. CDR1 is SGHDT and CDR2 is YYEEEE in the germline V gene. This chain's CDR3 is CASSLRGDEQYV. CDR3 in DNA: TGTGCCAGCAGCCTCCGGGGGGACGAGCAGTACGTC.

The chain recombines TRBV5-1 with TRBJ1-2; D not certain. Per germline, CDR1 SGHRS and CDR2 YFSETQ. The CDR3 runs to 14 residues. Trimming stripped 3 bases from V and 8 bases from J, with 17 bases between. CDR3 residues: CASSSWRGRQGYTF. The CDR3 DNA is TGCGCCAGCAGCTCTTGGCGCGGGCGGCAGGGCTACACCTTC.

The chain carries TRBV28 and TRBJ1-2; D gene uncertain. With 7 bases removed from V and 4 bases from J, the gap between germline ends came to 16 bases. The CDR3 is 14 residues long. Germline V gene lookup returns CDR1 MDHEN and CDR2 SYDVKM. CDR3 bases: TGTGCCAGCACCCTAGCTGGGCGGGTCTATGGCTACACCTTC. This codes for CASTLAGRVYGYTF.

The chain combines TRBV10-3 with TRBJ2-7; TRBD2 matches 8 bases. The CDR3 consists of 13 residues. Germline CDR1 and CDR2: ENHRY and SYGVKD. The J segment lost 1 base and the V segment lost 10 bases, leaving 6 bases of the junction unmatched. This chain's CDR3 is CASRGGASYEQYV. In nucleotides, the CDR3 is TGTGCCAGCCGGGGGGGCGCATCCTACGAGCAGTACGTC.